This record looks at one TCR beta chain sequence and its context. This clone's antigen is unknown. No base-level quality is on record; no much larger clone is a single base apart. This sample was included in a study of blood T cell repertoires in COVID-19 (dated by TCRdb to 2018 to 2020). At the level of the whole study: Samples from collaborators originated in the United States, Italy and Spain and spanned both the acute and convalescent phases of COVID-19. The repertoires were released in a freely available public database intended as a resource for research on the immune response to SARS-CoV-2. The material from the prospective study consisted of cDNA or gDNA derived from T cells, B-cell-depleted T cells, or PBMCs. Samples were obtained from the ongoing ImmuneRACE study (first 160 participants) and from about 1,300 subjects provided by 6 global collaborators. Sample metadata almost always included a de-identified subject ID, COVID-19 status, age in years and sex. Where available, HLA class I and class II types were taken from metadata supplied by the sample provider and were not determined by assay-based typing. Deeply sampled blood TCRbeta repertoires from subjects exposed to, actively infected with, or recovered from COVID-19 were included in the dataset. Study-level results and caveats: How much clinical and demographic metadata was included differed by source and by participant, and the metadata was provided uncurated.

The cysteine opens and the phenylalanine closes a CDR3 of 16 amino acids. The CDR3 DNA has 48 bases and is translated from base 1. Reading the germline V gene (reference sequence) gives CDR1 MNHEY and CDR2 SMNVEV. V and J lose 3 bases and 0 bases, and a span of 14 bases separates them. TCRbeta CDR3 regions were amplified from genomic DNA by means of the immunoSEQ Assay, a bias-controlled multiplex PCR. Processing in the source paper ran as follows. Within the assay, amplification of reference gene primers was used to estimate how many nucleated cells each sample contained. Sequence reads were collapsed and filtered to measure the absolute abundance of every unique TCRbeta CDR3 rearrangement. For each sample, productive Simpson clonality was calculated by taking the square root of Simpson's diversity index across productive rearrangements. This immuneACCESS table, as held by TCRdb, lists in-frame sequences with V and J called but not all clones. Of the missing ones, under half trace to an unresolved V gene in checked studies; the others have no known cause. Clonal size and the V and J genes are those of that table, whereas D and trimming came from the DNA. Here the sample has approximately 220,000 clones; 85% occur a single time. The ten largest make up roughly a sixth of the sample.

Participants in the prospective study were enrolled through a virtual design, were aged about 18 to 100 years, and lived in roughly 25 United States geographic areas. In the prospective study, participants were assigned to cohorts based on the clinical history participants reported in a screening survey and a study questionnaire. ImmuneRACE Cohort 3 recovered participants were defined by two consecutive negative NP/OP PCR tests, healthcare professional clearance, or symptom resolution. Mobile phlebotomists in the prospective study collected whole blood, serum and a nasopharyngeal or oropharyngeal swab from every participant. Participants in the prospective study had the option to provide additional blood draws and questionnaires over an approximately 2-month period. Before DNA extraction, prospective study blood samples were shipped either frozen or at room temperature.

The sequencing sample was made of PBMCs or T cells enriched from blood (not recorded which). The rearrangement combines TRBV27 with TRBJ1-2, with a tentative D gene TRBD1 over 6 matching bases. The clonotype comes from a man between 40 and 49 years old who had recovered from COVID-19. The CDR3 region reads CASSFTGSSPNYGYTF. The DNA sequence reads TGTGCCAGCAGTTTCACAGGGAGCAGCCCTAACTATGGCTACACCTTC.